This entry features one TCR beta chain sequence. Antigen: not known. The data stem from a study of OX40 agonist ivuxolimab in advanced cancers. Study results and limitations: Certain nonresponders additionally had low normalized T-cell clonal expansion. Mean expanded clone counts were higher in CD8+ than CD4+ T cells.

Libraries were prepared by immunoSEQ multiplex PCR; TCRdb keeps only in-frame clonotypes and omits some of them. This table has 20,000 to 25,000 clones, roughly 84% appearing once. People who had autoimmune disease history or systemic immunosuppression were excluded. Samples of blood were obtained at baseline, on cycle 4 day 1, and on cycle 7 day 1. Germline V gene lookup returns CDR1 LGHNT and CDR2 FRNRAP. The J segment lost 4 bases and the V segment lost 5 bases, leaving 7 bases of the junction unmatched. The CDR3 has 15 residues. The source of this sequence is an adult with an advanced solid tumor such as melanoma, head and neck, liver or kidney cancer. Source: CD4+ or CD8+ T cells sorted from blood, taken in a trial of the OX40 agonist ivuxolimab. The chain links TRBV12-5 to TRBJ2-7; 11 positions agree with TRBD2. CDR3: CASGPTSGGFYEQYF. The CDR3 DNA follows: TGTGCTAGTGGTCCAACTAGCGGGGGTTTTTACGAGCAGTACTTC.